The next 28 T cell receptor beta chains were all read from a single sample in a study of blood T cell repertoires in COVID-19. Clones were sequenced by immunoSEQ multiplex PCR, and TCRdb holds only the in-frame ones, with some missing. The table records several thousand clones, 70% to 90% of them present only once. Sequenced material: peripheral blood. The receptor set was obtained from a human donor in a cohort sampled during active COVID-19.

The chain has TRBV6-5 and TRBJ1-1; TRBD1 aligns across 9 bases. The CDR3 contains 14 residues. V was pared by 5 bases and J by 1 base, with 2 bases of the junction left unmatched. Germline loops: CDR1 MNHEY, CDR2 SVGAGI. The CDR3 nucleotides are TGTGCCAGCAGTCTGGGACAGGGGAACACTGAAGCTTTCTTT. It codes for CASSLGQGNTEAFF.

The CDR3: CASRPSGSSYNEQFF. The CDR3 DNA is TGTGCCAGCAGACCAAGCGGGAGCTCCTACAATGAGCAGTTCTTC. This sequence joins TRBV2 and TRBJ2-1; 8 bases line up with TRBD2. V dropped 6 bases and J dropped 0; count of bases not matched to a gene: 4. Germline V lookup: CDR1 SNHLY, CDR2 FYNNEI. The length of the CDR3 is 15 residues.

This chain uses TRBV30 with TRBJ1-6; no clear D gene. Trimming left V 2 bases short and J 5 bases short, with 7 bases between. This CDR3 comprises 13 residues. Germline CDR1 and CDR2: GTSNPN and SVGIG (reference sequence). The CDR3 DNA follows: TGTGCCTGGAGTCGAGTTGATAATTCACCCCTCCACTTT. Translation: CAWSRVDNSPLHF.

In its sample, this clone was seen once. The chain links TRBV6-5 to TRBJ2-5; TRBD1 aligns across 11 bases. The germline CDR1 and CDR2 sequences are MNHEY and SVGAGI. CDR3 length: 14 amino acids. The V segment lost 10 bases and the J segment 2 bases; nucleotides outside the gene matches: 6. CDR3 bases: TGTGCCATCCGGACAGGGGGCGGGCAAGAGACCCAGTACTTC. It translates to CAIRTGGGQETQYF.

The chain uses TRBV2 and TRBJ2-2; TRBD2 matches 10 bases. With V trimmed by 6 bases and J by 5 bases, 6 bases remained unmatched. The CDR3 consists of 15 residues. Germline CDR1 SNHLY, CDR2 FYNNEI. CDR3 amino acids: CASRVAGGWTGELFF. The CDR3 DNA is TGTGCCAGCAGAGTAGCGGGAGGTTGGACCGGGGAGCTGTTTTTT.

This chain joins TRBV7-3 and TRBJ1-2; D not resolved. The CDR3 runs to 16 residues. V dropped 0 bases and J dropped 5 bases, with 16 bases sitting between them. The V gene's germline CDR1 is SGHTA and CDR2 FQGTGA. CDR3 sequence reads: CASSLTHSGKGYGYTF. The CDR3 nucleotides read TGTGCCAGCAGCTTAACGCATTCGGGGAAGGGTTATGGCTACACCTTC.

The rearrangement joins TRBV14 to TRBJ2-7; D is possibly TRBD1 (6 bases). Per the germline V gene, CDR1 is SGHDN and CDR2 is FVKESK. V was pared by 1 base and J by 2 bases, with 12 bases between. CDR3 length: 15 amino acids. This CDR3 reads CASSQVPGDAYEQYF. The CDR3 DNA is TGTGCCAGCAGCCAAGTACCAGGGGACGCCTACGAGCAGTACTTC.

This chain connects TRBV2 to TRBJ2-7, with D perhaps matching TRBD1 (5 bases). Germline V gene sequence: CDR1 SNHLY, CDR2 FYNNEI. The CDR3 runs 13 residues. V lost 2 bases and J lost 3, with 8 bases in between. The chain's CDR3 is CASSETQGYEQYF. CDR3 nucleotides: TGTGCCAGCAGTGAAACGCAGGGCTACGAGCAGTACTTC.

This rearrangement joins TRBV7-9 to TRBJ2-5; 12 nucleotides line up with TRBD2. The CDR3 is 16 residues long. CDR1 SEHNR and CDR2 FQNEAQ come from the germline V gene (reference sequence). V shed 2 bases, J shed 3 bases, and the junction held 4 bases outside the gene matches. CDR3 in DNA: TGTGCCAGCAGCTTATTCGGACTAGCGGGAAAAGAGACCCAGTACTTC. Its protein product is CASSLFGLAGKETQYF.

V usage is TRBV19 and J usage is TRBJ1-1; possible D gene TRBD1, 6 bases. This CDR3 is built from 14 residues. The V gene lost 9 bases and the J gene lost 1 base, with 15 bases spanning the gap. Per germline, CDR1 LNHDA and CDR2 SQIVND (reference sequence). The CDR3 here is CASVRETGNTEAFF. The DNA of the CDR3 is TGTGCCAGCGTCAGGGAGACAGGGAACACTGAAGCTTTCTTT. Drawing the rest from reference TRBV19 and TRBJ1-1, the complete variable domain is DGGITQSPKYLFRKEGQNVTLSCEQNLNHDAMYWYRQDPGQGLRLIYYSQIVNDFQKGDIAEGYSVSREKKESFPLTVTSAQKNPTAFYLCASVRETGNTEAFFGQGTRLTVV.

Worth noting for this clone: One end of the junction does not line up with germline, which may come from a read error. This chain joins TRBV4-3 and TRBJ1-1, with D tentatively TRBD1 (5 bases). This CDR3 contains 13 residues. Germline CDR1 is LGHNA and CDR2 is YSLEER. In DNA, the CDR3 is TGCGCCAGCAGCAAAGACAGGAACACTGAAGCTTTCTTT. Protein product: CASSKDRNTEAFF.

This CDR3 reads CASSSPFSQGPFTDTQYF. CDR3 bases: TGTGCCAGCAGTTCACCCTTCAGTCAGGGGCCCTTCACAGATACGCAGTATTTT. V gene TRBV28 combines with J gene TRBJ2-3, with D perhaps TRBD1 (6 bases). The CDR3 runs 18 residues. The germline CDR1 and CDR2 sequences are MDHEN and SYDVKM. V was trimmed by 4 bases and J by 2 bases, leaving 22 bases between them. Based on the CDR3 plus reference TRBV28 and TRBJ2-3, the full variable domain is DVKVTQSSRYLVKRTGEKVFLECVQDMDHENMFWYRQDPGLGLRLIYFSYDVKMKEKGDIPEGYSVSREKKERFSLILESASTNQTSMYLCASSSPFSQGPFTDTQYFGPGTRLTVL.

V gene TRBV6-4 combines with J gene TRBJ2-3, with D tentatively TRBD2 (7 bases). Trimming cost V 2 bases and J 6 bases, with 15 bases left between them. The CDR3 is 15 residues long. The germline CDR1 and CDR2 sequences are MRHNA and SNTAGT. CDR3 coding DNA: TGTGCCAGCAGTGACGCGGCGGGGGCGGTGGATACGCAGTATTTT. Translation: CASSDAAGAVDTQYF.

The chain carries TRBV5-4 and TRBJ1-3; D gene uncertain. Germline CDR1 SGHNT, CDR2 YYREEE (reference sequence). The CDR3 consists of 14 residues. Trimming removed 4 bases at V and 1 base at J, with 9 bases between. The CDR3 DNA follows: TGTGCCAGCAGCGCGTCGGGTTCTGGAAACACCATATATTTT. Translation gives CASSASGSGNTIYF.

The chain employs TRBV24-1 and TRBJ2-5, with TRBD2 matching over 14 bases. The CDR3 sequence is 17 residues long. Germline V gene sequence: CDR1 KGHDR, CDR2 SFDVKD. After removal of 4 bases from V and 2 bases from J, the junction contained 5 bases not matched to a gene. Written as DNA, the CDR3 is TGTGCCACCAGTGACCCCGGGACTAGCGGGGGACAAGAGACCCAGTACTTC. Its protein product is CATSDPGTSGGQETQYF.

The V and J genes are TRBV7-9 and TRBJ1-5; possible D gene TRBD1, 6 bases. CDR1 is SEHNR, CDR2 FQNEAQ, per germline (reference sequence). The V end lost 5 bases, the J end lost 2 bases, and 13 bases lay between the germline ends. This CDR3 is 15 amino acids long. In DNA form, the CDR3 reads TGTGCCAGCAGCCGACAGGTCCCCGGCAATCAGCCCCAGCATTTT. Protein: CASSRQVPGNQPQHF.

V is TRBV18 and J is TRBJ2-2; 14 nucleotides agree with TRBD2. Germline CDR1 and CDR2: KGHSH and LQKENI. The CDR3 totals 17 residues. The trim removed 4 bases at V and 7 bases at J, leaving 8 bases unmatched. This chain's CDR3 is CASSQGLAGGRSGELFF. CDR3 nucleotides: TGTGCCAGCTCACAAGGACTAGCGGGAGGACGTAGCGGGGAGCTGTTTTTT.

V usage is TRBV18 and J usage is TRBJ2-5, with 9 bases identical to TRBD1. The V gene end was trimmed by 2 bases and the J gene end by 9 bases; junction bases not matched to a gene: 16. The CDR3 has 17 residues. Germline-derived CDR1 and CDR2 are KGHSH and LQKENI. The CDR3 nucleotides read TGTGCCAGCTCACCAGGGCCGGGACAGGGTTCGTCTGGGGCCCAGTACTTC. It codes for CASSPGPGQGSSGAQYF. The variable domain in full, with the rest retrieved from reference TRBV18 and TRBJ2-5, is NAGVMQNPRHLVRRRGQEARLRCSPMKGHSHVYWYRQLPEEGLKFMVYLQKENIIDESGMPKERFSAEFPKEGPSILRIQQVVRGDSAAYFCASSPGPGQGSSGAQYFGPGTRLLVL.

This CDR3 reads CASSLHLAGGVTDTQYF. The CDR3 DNA reads as TGCGCCAGCAGCCTCCATCTAGCGGGAGGCGTTACAGATACGCAGTATTTT. The chain links TRBV5-1 to TRBJ2-3; TRBD2 matches at 11 bases. This CDR3 comprises 17 residues. Germline trimming cut 4 bases from V and 3 bases from J; bases unmatched to any gene: 10. Germline CDR1 is SGHRS and CDR2 is YFSETQ.

This clone was counted once. J is TRBJ2-1 and V is TRBV7-2, with 10 bases aligning to TRBD2. CDR1 SGHTA and CDR2 FQGNSA come from the germline V gene. V lost 6 bases to trimming and J lost 0 bases; unmatched junction nucleotides: 8. This CDR3 contains 17 residues. CDR3 DNA: TGTGCCAGCAGTCGGACTAGCGGATTCAGCTCCTACAATGAGCAGTTCTTC. Protein: CASSRTSGFSSYNEQFF.

The table lists this clone with a few counts. The CDR3 loop is CASSYLMTEQFF. The CDR3 nucleotides are TGTGCCAGCAGTTACCTTATGACAGAGCAGTTCTTC. The chain links TRBV6-2 or TRBV6-3 to TRBJ2-1; D unclear. Germline CDR1 MNHEY, CDR2 SVGEGT. Between the trimmed V and J ends, which lost 2 bases and 10 bases, there was a span of 9 bases. There are 12 residues in the CDR3.

This chain joins TRBV2 and TRBJ2-5; 9 positions agree with TRBD2. Germline loops: CDR1 SNHLY, CDR2 FYNNEI. V trimming: 8 bases; J trimming: 5 bases; junction bases outside the gene matches: 15. The CDR3 consists of 16 residues. CDR3 coding DNA: TGTGCCAGCTGGGTTGAGAGCGGGGGGCCCATGGAGACCCAGTACTTC. Protein product: CASWVESGGPMETQYF.

The V and J genes are TRBV6-6 and TRBJ2-7; 8 nucleotides align to TRBD1. CDR1 is MNHNY, CDR2 SVGAGI, per germline (reference sequence). V lost 5 bases to trimming and J lost 3 bases; unmatched junction nucleotides: 6. CDR3 size: 14 residues. The CDR3 reads CASSTQGVSYEQYF. The CDR3 region has the DNA TGTGCCAGCAGTACACAGGGGGTTAGCTACGAGCAGTACTTC.

The chain combines TRBV18 with TRBJ2-7; 7 bases fit TRBD1. The V and J ends lost 5 bases and 4 bases, in that order; junction bases with no gene match: 11. From germline, CDR1 is KGHSH and CDR2 LQKENI. This CDR3 has 15 amino acids. The CDR3 bases are TGTGCCAGCTCAGATAACAGGGGACGGGCATACGAGCAGTACTTC. Its protein product is CASSDNRGRAYEQYF. Full variable domain (outside the CDR3, taken from reference TRBV18 and TRBJ2-7): NAGVMQNPRHLVRRRGQEARLRCSPMKGHSHVYWYRQLPEEGLKFMVYLQKENIIDESGMPKERFSAEFPKEGPSILRIQQVVRGDSAAYFCASSDNRGRAYEQYFGPGTRLTVT.

The chain joins TRBV7-2 to TRBJ2-7; D uncertain. The CDR3 runs 15 residues. Trimming stripped 0 bases from V and 2 bases from J, with 11 bases between. The germline V gene has CDR1 SGHTA and CDR2 FQGNSA. As DNA, the CDR3 is TGTGCCAGCAGCTTAGCCTCTCGACAAGCCTACGAGCAGTACTTC. Translated, it gives CASSLASRQAYEQYF.

This rearrangement joins TRBV28 to TRBJ1-2; D unclear. V was cut by 3 bases and J by 6 bases, with 8 bases left in between. In germline, CDR1 is MDHEN, CDR2 SYDVKM. There are 12 residues in the CDR3. CDR3 protein: CASSFGGDGYTF. In nucleotides, the CDR3 is TGTGCCAGCAGTTTCGGCGGAGATGGCTACACCTTC.

The chain uses TRBV11-2 and TRBJ2-3; TRBD2 might be the D (5 bases). V lost 0 bases and J 10 bases, leaving 17 bases between the germline ends. From germline, CDR1 is SGHAT and CDR2 FQNNGV. The CDR3 has 15 amino acids. CDR3 nucleotide sequence: TGTGCCAGCAGCTTAGACGTGGAGGCAACCCTTCCGCAGTATTTT. Protein: CASSLDVEATLPQYF.

This sequence joins TRBV5-4 and TRBJ1-1; D gene unclear. The V end was cut by 4 bases, the J end by 4 bases, with 14 bases between. The CDR3 is 14 residues long. CDR1 is SGHNT and CDR2 is YYREEE in the germline V gene (reference sequence). Here the CDR3 reads CASSTRTRGTEAFF. The CDR3 nucleotides are TGTGCCAGCAGCACGCGTACTCGAGGCACTGAAGCTTTCTTT. Supplemented by reference TRBV5-4 and TRBJ1-1, the full variable domain reads ETGVTQSPTHLIKTRGQQVTLRCSSQSGHNTVSWYQQALGQGPQFIFQYYREEENGRGNFPPRFSGLQFPNYSSELNVNALELDDSALYLCASSTRTRGTEAFFGQGTRLTVV.